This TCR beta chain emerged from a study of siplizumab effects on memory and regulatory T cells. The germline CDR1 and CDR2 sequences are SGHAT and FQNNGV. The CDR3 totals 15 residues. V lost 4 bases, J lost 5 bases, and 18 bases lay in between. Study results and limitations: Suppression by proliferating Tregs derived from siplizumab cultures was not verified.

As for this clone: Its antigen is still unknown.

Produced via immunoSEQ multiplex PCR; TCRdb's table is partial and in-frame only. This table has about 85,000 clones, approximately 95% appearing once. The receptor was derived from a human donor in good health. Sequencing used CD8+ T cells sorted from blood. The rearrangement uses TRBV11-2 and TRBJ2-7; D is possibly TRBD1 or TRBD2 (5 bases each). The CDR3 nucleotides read TGTGCCAGCAGCTCCCCAGGGACGGTCGCCCACGAGCAGTACTTC. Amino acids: CASSSPGTVAHEQYF.